These 32 T cell receptor beta chains originate from one sample sequenced in a study of cytomegalovirus exposure and HLA in healthy donors. The PCR made use of 60 Vbeta and 13 Jbeta primers. Profiled with immunoSEQ multiplex PCR; TCRdb holds only in-frame clones, not every one. This sample has some 110,000 clones; around 84% occur once, and the top ten carry 1% to 1.5%. The sample taken for sequencing was PBMCs. The receptors derive from a man younger than 45 in good health and CMV-seronegative.

This chain links TRBV27 with TRBJ2-7; TRBD2 agrees at 9 bases. The CDR3 covers 14 residues. J lost 4 bases, V lost 2 bases, and 3 bases had no gene match. Germline V lookup: CDR1 MNHEY, CDR2 SMNVEV (reference sequence). The DNA of the CDR3 is TGTGCCAGCAGTTTAAAGCGGGGGGCGTACGAGCAGTACTTC. It encodes CASSLKRGAYEQYF.

J is TRBJ1-1 and V is TRBV6-4; TRBD1 might be the D (6 bases). Trimming shortened V by 4 bases and J by 3 bases, and 9 bases separated the two germline ends. The CDR3 is 13 residues long. CDR1 MRHNA and CDR2 SNTAGT come from the germline V gene. CDR3 sequence reads: CASSANRDTEAFF. CDR3 sequence (DNA): TGTGCCAGCAGTGCCAACAGGGACACTGAAGCTTTCTTT.

The chain couples TRBV28 to TRBJ2-7; D unclear. Germline V lookup: CDR1 MDHEN, CDR2 SYDVKM. Trimming removed 6 bases at V and 0 bases at J, with 6 bases between. The CDR3 spans 12 residues. CDR3 loop: CASRRSSYEQYF. CDR3 DNA sequence: TGTGCCAGCAGGCGTAGCTCCTACGAGCAGTACTTC.

A few counts support this clone. The rearrangement uses TRBV19 and TRBJ1-1, with 7 positions matching TRBD1. The CDR3 runs 15 residues. The germline gives CDR1 LNHDA, CDR2 SQIVND (reference sequence). J was trimmed by 2 bases and V by 4 bases; bases with no gene match: 7. The CDR3 DNA sequence: TGTGCCAGTAGTACTCCCGGACAGGTTAACACTGAAGCTTTCTTT. Translated, it gives CASSTPGQVNTEAFF.

The V call is TRBV15, the J call TRBJ1-1, with TRBD1 matching over 8 bases. CDR1 and CDR2 (germline): LNHNV, YYDKDF (reference sequence). The CDR3 sequence is 15 residues long. V shed 5 bases, J shed 2 bases, and the junction held 7 bases outside the gene matches. The CDR3 DNA is TGTGCCACCAGCGGGGACAGGAAGATAAACACTGAAGCTTTCTTT. Translating gives CATSGDRKINTEAFF.

The chain employs TRBV6-4 and TRBJ2-1; 11 bases map to TRBD2. From germline, CDR1 is MRHNA and CDR2 SNTAGT. This CDR3 is 14 amino acids long. V shed 11 bases and J 2 bases; nucleotides not matched to a gene: 5. This CDR3 reads CAGFSGRAYNEQFF. The CDR3 nucleotides read TGTGCCGGTTTTAGCGGGAGGGCCTACAATGAGCAGTTCTTC.

The chain uses TRBV19 and TRBJ1-5; D gene uncertain. CDR3 size: 14 residues. The V gene's germline CDR1 is LNHDA and CDR2 SQIVND (reference sequence). The V gene lost 9 bases and the J gene lost 2 bases, with 14 bases spanning the gap. CDR3: CASGLDWGNQPQHF. CDR3 nucleotide sequence: TGTGCCAGCGGACTCGATTGGGGCAATCAGCCCCAGCATTTT.

The chain couples TRBV4-2 to TRBJ1-3, with D unclear. The germline V gene has CDR1 LGHNA and CDR2 YNFKEQ. CDR3 length equals 13 residues. Between the trimmed V and J ends, which lost 0 bases and 10 bases, there was a span of 10 bases. CDR3 sequence (DNA): TGTGCCAGCAGCCAAGAAGGGCGGGCGACCATATATTTT. Amino acids: CASSQEGRATIYF.

V gene TRBV12-5 combines with J gene TRBJ2-6, with 8 bases fitting TRBD2. CDR3 length equals 19 residues. Germline CDR1 LGHNT, CDR2 FRNRAP. The V segment lost 1 base and the J segment 0 bases; nucleotides outside the gene matches: 8. For the CDR3, the DNA is TGTGCTAGTGGTTTGGGGGCCGGGGGGGGTTCCTCTGGGGCCAACGTCCTGACTTTC. It yields the protein CASGLGAGGGSSGANVLTF.

This clone was picked up one time. The gene calls are TRBV27 and TRBJ2-3; D possibly corresponds to TRBD1 (6 bases). Germline CDR1 reads MNHEY; CDR2 reads SMNVEV (reference sequence). This CDR3 region has 14 residues. V was pared by 2 bases and J by 8 bases, with 14 bases between. DNA for the CDR3: TGTGCCAGCAGTTTAACCTCGGACAGTCCTACGCAGTATTTT. Protein product: CASSLTSDSPTQYF.

V and J are TRBV14 and TRBJ1-1; D not resolved. Trimming took 4 bases from V and 6 from J, leaving 12 bases between them. Germline V gene sequence: CDR1 SGHDN, CDR2 FVKESK. This CDR3 region has 13 residues. DNA of the CDR3: TGTGCCAGCAGCCGGTTCGGCGGAGCTGAAGCTTTCTTT. Residues: CASSRFGGAEAFF. Based on the CDR3 plus reference TRBV14 and TRBJ1-1, the full variable domain is EAGVTQFPSHSVIEKGQTVTLRCDPISGHDNLYWYRRVMGKEIKFLLHFVKESKQDESGMPNNRFLAERTGGTYSTLKVQPAELEDSGVYFCASSRFGGAEAFFGQGTRLTVV.

The J gene is TRBJ2-2, the V gene TRBV28; D is perhaps TRBD2 (7 bases). CDR1 is MDHEN, CDR2 SYDVKM, per germline. The CDR3 is made up of 16 amino acids. V was cut by 3 bases and J by 4 bases, with 15 bases left in between. The CDR3 DNA sequence: TGTGCCAGCAGTTTTGGGAGGGGGTCTCGCACCGGGGAGCTGTTTTTT. This encodes CASSFGRGSRTGELFF.

This chain joins TRBV5-1 and TRBJ1-2; 7 bases line up with TRBD1. The CDR3 sequence is 17 residues long. V shed 4 bases and J 0 bases; nucleotides not matched to a gene: 12. From germline, CDR1 is SGHRS and CDR2 YFSETQ. The CDR3 DNA is TGCGCCAGCAGCCTTTACTTTGGGACAGATACTAACTATGGCTACACCTTC. Translated: CASSLYFGTDTNYGYTF.

V is TRBV2 and J is TRBJ2-1, with TRBD2 matching 9 bases. J lost 5 bases, V lost 8 bases, and 10 bases had no gene match. CDR1 SNHLY and CDR2 FYNNEI come from the germline V gene. The CDR3 sequence is 15 residues long. The DNA of the CDR3 is TGTGCCAGCCGTCGGAAGGCTAGCGGGGACAATGAGCAGTTCTTC. Protein sequence: CASRRKASGDNEQFF.

The chain is built from TRBV6-5 and TRBJ1-2, with 8 bases matching TRBD1. Germline CDR1 and CDR2: MNHEY and SVGAGI. V trimming: 5 bases; J trimming: 4 bases; junction bases outside the gene matches: 9. CDR3 length: 15 residues. CDR3 in DNA: TGTGCCAGCAGTGTCCGTTTTGGGACAGGCTATGGCTACACCTTC. Translation: CASSVRFGTGYGYTF.

The chain couples TRBV27 to TRBJ2-7; 8 positions agree with TRBD1. This CDR3 contains 13 residues. Germline CDR1 reads MNHEY; CDR2 reads SMNVEV (reference sequence). The V and J ends lost 5 bases and 3 bases, in that order; junction bases with no gene match: 3. CDR3 loop: CASSMDRDYEQYF. The CDR3 nucleotides read TGTGCCAGCAGTATGGACAGGGACTACGAGCAGTACTTC.

The J gene is TRBJ2-4, the V gene TRBV11-2; tentative D call: TRBD1 (6 bases). The germline V gene has CDR1 SGHAT and CDR2 FQNNGV. V was shortened by 3 bases and J by 7 bases, with 10 bases between the two germline ends. The length of the CDR3 is 13 residues. CDR3 amino acids: CASSLQGPNIQYF. The CDR3 coding sequence is TGTGCCAGCAGCTTGCAGGGGCCCAACATTCAGTACTTC.

The V gene is TRBV11-2, the J gene TRBJ2-5; D is ambiguous. CDR1 is SGHAT and CDR2 is FQNNGV in the germline V gene. V was pared by 8 bases and J by 4 bases, with 5 bases between. The CDR3 contains 10 residues. The CDR3 DNA follows: TGTGCCAGCGGCCGAGAGACCCAGTACTTC. Translation: CASGRETQYF.

This clone has only a few counts. The CDR3 loop is CASSPRDFEKLFF. The CDR3 DNA reads TGTGCCAGCAGCCCCAGGGATTTTGAAAAACTGTTTTTT. This sequence joins TRBV7-9 and TRBJ1-4; possibly TRBD1 for D (5 bases). The CDR3 is 13 residues long. Trimming shortened V by 5 bases and J by 7 bases, and 11 bases separated the two germline ends. The germline CDR1 and CDR2 sequences are SEHNR and FQNEAQ (reference sequence). The complete variable domain, with remaining parts taken from reference TRBV7-9 and TRBJ1-4, reads DTGVSQNPRHKITKRGQNVTFRCDPISEHNRLYWYRQTLGQGPEFLTYFQNEAQLEKSRLLSDRFSAERPKGSFSTLEIQRTEQGDSAMYLCASSPRDFEKLFFGSGTQLSVL.

This chain uses TRBV28 with TRBJ1-1; 11 bases fit TRBD1. The CDR3 has 15 amino acids. Germline V gene lookup returns CDR1 MDHEN and CDR2 SYDVKM. V shed 6 bases, J shed 3 bases, and the junction held 6 bases outside the gene matches. This CDR3 is CASSGQGARDTEAFF. CDR3 DNA: TGTGCCAGCAGCGGACAGGGGGCCAGGGACACTGAAGCTTTCTTT.

The chain links TRBV11-2 to TRBJ2-7, with TRBD1 matching over 8 bases. This CDR3 comprises 15 residues. V dropped 5 bases and J dropped 6; count of bases not matched to a gene: 12. Per germline, CDR1 SGHAT and CDR2 FQNNGV. CDR3 DNA sequence: TGTGCCAGCAGCAACTCTCGGACAGGGTCACGCGAGCAGTACTTC. Translated, it gives CASSNSRTGSREQYF.

The rearrangement uses TRBV4-3 and TRBJ1-2; D perhaps matches TRBD1 (6 bases). The CDR3 runs 14 residues. The V gene lost 0 bases and the J gene lost 2 bases, with 7 bases spanning the gap. Germline CDR1 LGHNA, CDR2 YSLEER. CDR3: CASSQDQGNYGYTF. The CDR3 DNA reads TGCGCCAGCAGCCAAGACCAGGGGAACTATGGCTACACCTTC.

The sample holds a few counts of this clone. The genes are TRBV4-3 and TRBJ2-7; weak D call: TRBD1 (6 bases). Deletions cut 3 bases from V and 2 bases from J, with 14 bases between. Germline loops: CDR1 LGHNA, CDR2 YSLEER. This CDR3 is 15 amino acids long. In DNA, the CDR3 is TGCGCCAGCAGCCAGTTTTCCAGGGGCACCTACGAGCAGTACTTC. This encodes CASSQFSRGTYEQYF.

This clone was counted only a few times. The V and J genes are TRBV18 and TRBJ1-2; perhaps TRBD1 as D (6 bases). The CDR3 is 15 residues long. Germline CDR1 and CDR2: KGHSH and LQKENI. The germline V and J ends were trimmed by 6 bases and 10 bases, with 24 bases remaining between them. As DNA, the CDR3 is TGTGCCAGCTCTCGTGAATCAGGGGTGTGGATCGACTACACCTTC. Its protein product is CASSRESGVWIDYTF.

The table lists this clone with a few counts. This rearrangement joins TRBV6-1 to TRBJ2-7, with 10 bases aligning to TRBD1. This CDR3 contains 14 residues. CDR1 MNHNS and CDR2 SASEGT come from the germline V gene. Trimming cost V 3 bases and J 6 bases; bases outside gene matches: 5. The CDR3 region is CASSDEGTGVEQYF. The CDR3 bases are TGTGCCAGCAGTGACGAGGGGACAGGGGTCGAGCAGTACTTC.

The chain has TRBV2 and TRBJ1-4; TRBD1 matches at 9 bases. The J segment lost 7 bases and the V segment lost 4 bases, leaving 7 bases of the junction unmatched. The germline CDR1 and CDR2 sequences are SNHLY and FYNNEI. The CDR3 has 15 residues. CDR3 sequence: CASSANRGPGEKLFF. The DNA for the CDR3 is TGTGCCAGCAGTGCGAACAGGGGGCCGGGTGAAAAACTGTTTTTT.

In this sample, this clone turned up once. The V call is TRBV7-6, the J call TRBJ2-7; tentative D call: TRBD2 (5 bases). V was shortened by 5 bases and J by 0 bases, with 14 bases between the two germline ends. Per the germline V gene, CDR1 is SGHVS and CDR2 is FNYEAQ. The CDR3 has 15 amino acids. The CDR3 loop reads CASSDSSKSSYEQYF. The DNA of the CDR3 is TGTGCCAGCAGCGACTCTAGCAAGAGCTCCTACGAGCAGTACTTC.

The V and J genes are TRBV9 and TRBJ2-7; possibly TRBD1 for D (5 bases). The CDR3 has 17 residues. With 4 bases removed from V and 0 bases from J, the gap between germline ends came to 20 bases. CDR1 and CDR2 (germline): SGDLS, YYNGEE. CDR3 sequence reads: CASSPRGDRTSSYEQYF. CDR3 DNA sequence: TGTGCCAGCAGCCCGCGCGGAGACCGGACAAGCTCCTACGAGCAGTACTTC. The full variable domain, with the rest looked up from reference TRBV9 and TRBJ2-7, is DSGVTQTPKHLITATGQRVTLRCSPRSGDLSVYWYQQSLDQGLQFLIQYYNGEERAKGNILERFSAQQFPDLHSELNLSSLELGDSALYFCASSPRGDRTSSYEQYFGPGTRLTVT.

The chain links TRBV5-6 to TRBJ2-3, with 9 bases aligning to TRBD1. Germline V gene data show CDR1 as SGHDT and CDR2 as YYEEEE. The CDR3 spans 19 residues. Trimming removed 2 bases from V and 6 bases from J; junction bases left unmatched: 19. The DNA of the CDR3 is TGTGCCAGCAGCTTCTCCGGGACAGGGTTTTTTGTCGTAACCGATACGCAGTATTTT. Encoded protein: CASSFSGTGFFVVTDTQYF.

V gene TRBV19 combines with J gene TRBJ2-5; D call uncertain. V was cut by 3 bases and J by 4 bases, with 9 bases left in between. Germline V CDR1 and CDR2: LNHDA, SQIVND (reference sequence). This CDR3 spans 13 amino acids. The CDR3 coding sequence is TGTGCCAGTAGTATGGTGGGCATAGAGACCCAGTACTTC. It translates to CASSMVGIETQYF.

This clone was seen a handful of times. This rearrangement joins TRBV5-4 to TRBJ2-2; a weak D match, TRBD2 (7 bases). The CDR3 extends over 15 amino acids. V lost 3 bases and J 6 bases, leaving 15 bases between the germline ends. The germline CDR1 and CDR2 sequences are SGHNT and YYREEE (reference sequence). The CDR3 loop is CASSSGGSIPGELFF. For the CDR3, the DNA is TGTGCCAGCAGCTCGGGGGGCTCAATCCCCGGGGAGCTGTTTTTT.

There are a few counts of this clone. Here the CDR3 reads CAWSVPGSPLHF. The CDR3 DNA sequence: TGTGCCTGGAGTGTACCAGGGTCACCCCTCCACTTT. V is TRBV30 and J is TRBJ1-6; possible D gene TRBD1, 5 bases. CDR1 is GTSNPN, CDR2 SVGIG, per germline (reference sequence). This CDR3 contains 12 residues. Trimming left V 0 bases short and J 10 bases short, with 7 bases between.